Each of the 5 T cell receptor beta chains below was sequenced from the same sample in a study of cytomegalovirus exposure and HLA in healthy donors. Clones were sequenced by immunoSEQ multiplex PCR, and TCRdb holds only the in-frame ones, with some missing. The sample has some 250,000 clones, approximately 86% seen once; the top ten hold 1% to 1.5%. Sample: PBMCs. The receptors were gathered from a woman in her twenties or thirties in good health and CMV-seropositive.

CDR3 DNA: TGTGCCTCCGCACGGCTAGCGTACTACGAGCAGTACTTC. It codes for CASARLAYYEQYF. V usage is TRBV30 and J usage is TRBJ2-7, with a possible D match to TRBD2 (6 bases). The germline CDR1 and CDR2 sequences are GTSNPN and SVGIG (reference sequence). This CDR3 contains 13 residues. V was clipped by 7 bases and J by 3 bases, with 16 bases between them.

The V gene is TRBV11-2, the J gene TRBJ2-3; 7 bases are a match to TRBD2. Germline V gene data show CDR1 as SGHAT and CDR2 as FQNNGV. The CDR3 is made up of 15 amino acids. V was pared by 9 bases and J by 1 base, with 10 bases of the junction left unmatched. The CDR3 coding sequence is TGTGCCAGTAACTCGTGGACTAGAGGCACAGATACGCAGTATTTT. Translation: CASNSWTRGTDTQYF.

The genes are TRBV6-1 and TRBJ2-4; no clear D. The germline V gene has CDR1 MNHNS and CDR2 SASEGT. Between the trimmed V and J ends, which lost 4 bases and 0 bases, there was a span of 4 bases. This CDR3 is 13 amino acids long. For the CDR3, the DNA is TGTGCCAGCAGTGCGTTAGCCAAAAACATTCAGTACTTC. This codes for CASSALAKNIQYF.

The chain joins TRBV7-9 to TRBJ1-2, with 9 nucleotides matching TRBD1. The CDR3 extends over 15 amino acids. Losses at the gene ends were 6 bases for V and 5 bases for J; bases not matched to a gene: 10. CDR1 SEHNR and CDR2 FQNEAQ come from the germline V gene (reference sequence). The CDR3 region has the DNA TGTGCCAGCAGGTCTGGGGACAGGGAAGGATATGGCTACACCTTC. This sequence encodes CASRSGDREGYGYTF.

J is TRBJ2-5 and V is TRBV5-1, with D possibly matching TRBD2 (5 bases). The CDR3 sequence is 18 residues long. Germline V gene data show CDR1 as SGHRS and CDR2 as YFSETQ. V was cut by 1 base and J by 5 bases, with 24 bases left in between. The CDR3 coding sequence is TGCGCCAGCAGCTTGCCACAACCAGCGGCTCCGGAACTTGAGACCCAGTACTTC. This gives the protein CASSLPQPAAPELETQYF.